A single TCR beta chain is shown here with its context. Sequenced by immunoSEQ multiplex PCR; TCRdb stores in-frame clones only, minus some. This repertoire shows over 70,000 clones, approximately 90% found once; its top ten account for 7.4%. These data belong to a study of OX40 agonist ivuxolimab in advanced cancers. Per the germline V gene, CDR1 is SGDLS and CDR2 is YYNGEE. V gave up 3 bases and J gave up 4 bases; unmatched junction bases: 7. The CDR3 covers 16 residues. The sample here was CD4+ or CD8+ T cells sorted from blood, taken in a trial of the OX40 agonist ivuxolimab. The source is an adult with an advanced solid tumor such as melanoma, head and neck, liver or kidney cancer. V is TRBV9 and J is TRBJ1-3; 10 positions match TRBD1. CDR3 nucleotide sequence: TGTGCCAGCAGCGATTTAGGACAGGGGGACGGAAACACCATATATTTT. Amino acid sequence: CASSDLGQGDGNTIYF. Full variable domain (remainder filled in from reference TRBV9 and TRBJ1-3): DSGVTQTPKHLITATGQRVTLRCSPRSGDLSVYWYQQSLDQGLQFLIQYYNGEERAKGNILERFSAQQFPDLHSELNLSSLELGDSALYFCASSDLGQGDGNTIYFGEGSWLTVV.